Sequencing of this TCR beta chain was carried out in a study of shared clonotypes between healthy human individuals. Study-wide findings and caveats: Compared with clonotypes that all four donors shared, non-shared clonotypes had lower generation probabilities. What rarefaction showed was incomplete sorted-subset sequencing despite large depth.

The repertoire was sequenced with immunoSEQ multiplex PCR; TCRdb's copy has only in-frame clones and lacks some. The sample holds some 660,000 clones, around 73% seen once. This clone was detected once. The antigen remains undetermined. Per germline, CDR1 MNHEY and CDR2 SMNVEV (reference sequence). V was pared by 7 bases and J by 3 bases, with 8 bases of the junction left unmatched. This CDR3 has 16 amino acids. This TCR was sampled from a woman between 25 and 40 years old in good health. The J gene is TRBJ2-6, the V gene TRBV27, with 8 bases fitting TRBD2. Sequences were obtained from memory CD4+ T cells sorted from blood. As for subset: CD45RA-negative fraction. This chain's CDR3 is CASTTIAGGGANVLTF. In DNA form, the CDR3 reads TGTGCCAGCACCACAATTGCGGGAGGTGGGGCCAACGTCCTGACTTTC.